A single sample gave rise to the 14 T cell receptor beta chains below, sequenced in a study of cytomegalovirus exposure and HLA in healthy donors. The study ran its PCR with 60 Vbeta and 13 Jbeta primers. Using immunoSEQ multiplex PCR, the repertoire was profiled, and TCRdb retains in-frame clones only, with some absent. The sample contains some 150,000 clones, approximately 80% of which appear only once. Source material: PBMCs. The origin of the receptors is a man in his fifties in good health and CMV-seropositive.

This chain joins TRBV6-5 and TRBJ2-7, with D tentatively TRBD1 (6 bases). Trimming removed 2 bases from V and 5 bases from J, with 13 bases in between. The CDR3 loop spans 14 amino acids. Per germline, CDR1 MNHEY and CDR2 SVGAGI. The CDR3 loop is CASSYNTGIDEQYF. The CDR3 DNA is TGTGCCAGCAGTTACAACACAGGGATCGACGAGCAGTACTTC.

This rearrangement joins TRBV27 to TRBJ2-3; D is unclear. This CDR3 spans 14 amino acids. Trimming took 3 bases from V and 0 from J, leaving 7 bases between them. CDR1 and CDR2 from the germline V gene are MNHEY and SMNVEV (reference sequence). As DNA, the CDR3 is TGTGCCAGCAGTTTTTCGGTTAGCACAGATACGCAGTATTTT. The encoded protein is CASSFSVSTDTQYF.

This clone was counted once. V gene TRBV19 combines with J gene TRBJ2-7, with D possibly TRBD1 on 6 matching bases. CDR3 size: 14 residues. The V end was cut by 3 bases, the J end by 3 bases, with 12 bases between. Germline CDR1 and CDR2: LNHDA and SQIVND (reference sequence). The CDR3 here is CASSIAGTNYEQYF. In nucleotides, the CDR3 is TGTGCCAGTAGTATCGCCGGGACAAACTACGAGCAGTACTTC.

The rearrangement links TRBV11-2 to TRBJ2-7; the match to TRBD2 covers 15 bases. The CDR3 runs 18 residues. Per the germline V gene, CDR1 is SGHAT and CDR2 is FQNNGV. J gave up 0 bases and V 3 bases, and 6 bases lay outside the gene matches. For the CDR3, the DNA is TGTGCCAGCAGCTTGGGACTAGCGGGGGGTCGGAACTCCTACGAGCAGTACTTC. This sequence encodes CASSLGLAGGRNSYEQYF.

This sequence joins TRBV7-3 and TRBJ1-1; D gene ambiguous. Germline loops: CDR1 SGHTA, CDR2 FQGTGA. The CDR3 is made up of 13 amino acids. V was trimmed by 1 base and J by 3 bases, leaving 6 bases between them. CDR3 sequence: CASSLSGDTEAFF. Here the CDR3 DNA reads TGTGCCAGCAGCTTAAGTGGAGACACTGAAGCTTTCTTT.

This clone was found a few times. CDR3 residues: CASSLDPSSGELFF. The CDR3 DNA sequence: TGTGCCAGCAGCTTAGATCCTAGCTCCGGGGAGCTGTTTTTT. The chain uses TRBV7-6 and TRBJ2-2, with D perhaps TRBD2 (5 bases). The V end was cut by 1 base, the J end by 6 bases, with 9 bases between. Per germline, CDR1 SGHVS and CDR2 FNYEAQ. This CDR3 region has 14 residues.

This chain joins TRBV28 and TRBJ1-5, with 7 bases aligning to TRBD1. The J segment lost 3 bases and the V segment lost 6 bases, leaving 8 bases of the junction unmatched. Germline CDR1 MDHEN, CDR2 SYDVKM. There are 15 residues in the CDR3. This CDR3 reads CASSRQGGHNQPQHF. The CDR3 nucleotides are TGTGCCAGCAGCCGACAGGGCGGGCACAATCAGCCCCAGCATTTT. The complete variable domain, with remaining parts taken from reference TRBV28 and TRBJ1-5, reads DVKVTQSSRYLVKRTGEKVFLECVQDMDHENMFWYRQDPGLGLRLIYFSYDVKMKEKGDIPEGYSVSREKKERFSLILESASTNQTSMYLCASSRQGGHNQPQHFGDGTRLSIL.

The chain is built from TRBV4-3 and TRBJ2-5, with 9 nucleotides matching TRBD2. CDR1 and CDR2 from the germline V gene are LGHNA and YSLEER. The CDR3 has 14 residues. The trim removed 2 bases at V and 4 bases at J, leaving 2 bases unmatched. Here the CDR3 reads CASSQTLAGETQYF. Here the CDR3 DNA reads TGCGCCAGCAGCCAAACACTAGCGGGAGAGACCCAGTACTTC.

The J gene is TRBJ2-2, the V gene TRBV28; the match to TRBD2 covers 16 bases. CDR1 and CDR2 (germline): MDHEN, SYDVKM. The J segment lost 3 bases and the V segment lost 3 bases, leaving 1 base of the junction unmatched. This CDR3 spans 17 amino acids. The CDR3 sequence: CASSLGLAGGHTGELFF. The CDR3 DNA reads TGTGCCAGCAGTTTGGGACTAGCGGGAGGGCACACCGGGGAGCTGTTTTTT.

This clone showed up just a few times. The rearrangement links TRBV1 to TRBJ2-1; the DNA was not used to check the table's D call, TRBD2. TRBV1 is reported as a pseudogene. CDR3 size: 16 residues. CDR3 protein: CTSSPGGLAGFDEQFF. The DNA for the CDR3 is TGCACCAGCAGCCCCGGGGGGCTAGCGGGATTCGATGAGCAGTTCTTC.

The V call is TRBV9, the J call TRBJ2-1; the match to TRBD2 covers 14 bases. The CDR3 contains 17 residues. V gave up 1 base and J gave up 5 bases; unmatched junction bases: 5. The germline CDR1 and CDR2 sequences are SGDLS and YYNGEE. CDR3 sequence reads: CASSVKGLAGADNEQFF. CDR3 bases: TGTGCCAGCAGCGTAAAGGGACTAGCGGGAGCCGACAATGAGCAGTTCTTC.

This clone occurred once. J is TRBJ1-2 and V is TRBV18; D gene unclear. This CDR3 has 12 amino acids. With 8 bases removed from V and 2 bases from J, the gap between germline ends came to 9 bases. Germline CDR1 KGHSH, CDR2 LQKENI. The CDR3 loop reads CASATTNYGYTF. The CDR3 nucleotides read TGTGCCAGCGCGACAACAAACTATGGCTACACCTTC. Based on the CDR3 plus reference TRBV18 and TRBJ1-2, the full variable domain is NAGVMQNPRHLVRRRGQEARLRCSPMKGHSHVYWYRQLPEEGLKFMVYLQKENIIDESGMPKERFSAEFPKEGPSILRIQQVVRGDSAAYFCASATTNYGYTFGSGTRLTVV.

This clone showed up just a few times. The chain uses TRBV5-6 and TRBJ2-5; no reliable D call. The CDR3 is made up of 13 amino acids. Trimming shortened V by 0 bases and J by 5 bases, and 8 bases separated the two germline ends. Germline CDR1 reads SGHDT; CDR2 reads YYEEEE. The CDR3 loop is CASSLDGLETQYF. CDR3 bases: TGTGCCAGCAGCTTGGACGGGTTGGAGACCCAGTACTTC.

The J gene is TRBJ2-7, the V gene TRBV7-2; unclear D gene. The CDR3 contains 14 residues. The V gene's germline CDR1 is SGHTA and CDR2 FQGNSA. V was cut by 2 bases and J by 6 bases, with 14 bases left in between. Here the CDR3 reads CASSLSAGPVEQYF. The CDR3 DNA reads TGTGCCAGCAGCTTATCGGCAGGTCCCGTCGAGCAGTACTTC.